This paragraph covers one T cell receptor (beta chain) sequence. CDR1 is SGHNT and CDR2 is YENEEA in the germline V gene. V gave up 5 bases and J gave up 2 bases, with 14 bases separating them. CDR3 size: 15 residues. The data were taken from a study of response to subunit inactivated influenza vaccine. A single record per CDR3 protein comes from TCRdb applying MiXCR to the RT-PCR reads. Of approximately 570,000 distinct CDR3 sequences listed, less than 8% are singletons. The starting material was PBMCs from blood, obtained roughly 24 months after vaccination. This chain links TRBV11-3 with TRBJ2-3; possibly TRBD2 for D (6 bases). This receptor was obtained from a man between 50 and 75 years old who received an inactivated influenza vaccine. This chain's CDR3 is CASSPGTLYTDTQYF. The CDR3 DNA reads TGTGCCAGCAGCCCCGGGACTCTTTACACAGATACGCAGTATTTT.